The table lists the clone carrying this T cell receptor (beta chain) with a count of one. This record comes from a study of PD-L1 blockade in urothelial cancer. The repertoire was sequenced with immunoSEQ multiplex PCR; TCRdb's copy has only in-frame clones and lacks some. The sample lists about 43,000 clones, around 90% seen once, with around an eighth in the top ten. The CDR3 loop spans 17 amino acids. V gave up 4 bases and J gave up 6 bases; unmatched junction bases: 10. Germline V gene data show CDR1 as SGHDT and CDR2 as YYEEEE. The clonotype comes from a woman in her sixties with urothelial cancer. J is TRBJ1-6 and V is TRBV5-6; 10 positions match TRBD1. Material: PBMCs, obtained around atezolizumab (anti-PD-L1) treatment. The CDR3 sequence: CASSRLGGTGVNSPLHF. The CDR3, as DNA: TGTGCCAGCAGCAGACTAGGAGGGACAGGGGTTAATTCACCCCTCCACTTT.